This TCR beta chain is drawn from a study of response to subunit inactivated influenza vaccine. Points from the study as a whole: Few new T cells, the authors suggested, are recruited by each seasonal influenza vaccination.

Comments on this clonotype: No antigen is known for it.

From the RT-PCR reads, TCRdb called clonotypes with MiXCR, one entry per CDR3 protein. The sample includes more than 700,000 distinct CDR3 sequences, around 20% of them seen just once. The clonotype comes from a man aged 50-59 years who received an inactivated influenza vaccine. The sequencing here drew on PBMCs from blood, taken roughly 5 days after vaccination.

CDR3 amino acids: CASSLIPYTDTQYF. In DNA, the CDR3 is TGTGCCAGCAGCTTAATCCCCTACACAGATACGCAGTATTTT. The chain recombines TRBV7-9 with TRBJ2-3; D unresolved. The CDR3 extends over 14 amino acids. Germline CDR1 reads SEHNR; CDR2 reads FQNEAQ (reference sequence). Trimming removed 2 bases at V and 2 bases at J, with 8 bases between.